Below, 29 T cell receptor beta chains from the same sample are listed, as sequenced in a study of T cells in Graves' hyperthyroidism and ophthalmopathy. The CDR3 regions of TCR beta were amplified from RNA transcripts. The HTBI primer set served for first-round RT-PCR of the TCR CDR3. TCRdb fed the multiplex PCR reads into MiXCR, producing one record per CDR3 protein. The repertoire holds about 640,000 distinct CDR3 sequences, 20% seen once, with 30% to 40% in the top ten. Sequences were obtained from blood. Receptors were obtained from a man aged 25 to 40 with Graves' ophthalmopathy.

This clonotype was counted ten times or more. V and J are TRBV7-9 and TRBJ1-1; D unclear. Trimming stripped 3 bases from V and 0 bases from J, with 17 bases between. CDR3 length equals 17 residues. Germline V gene lookup returns CDR1 SEHNR and CDR2 FQNEAQ (reference sequence). The CDR3 DNA reads TGTGCCAGCAGCTTTGGGAGGGAGGTCCTCATGAACACTGAAGCTTTCTTT. Translation: CASSFGREVLMNTEAFF.

This clonotype has only a few counts. The rearrangement links TRBV5-4 to TRBJ2-3; a weak D match, TRBD1 (6 bases). The ends were cut back, 0 bases at V and 4 bases at J, with 18 bases in the middle. The CDR3 extends over 17 amino acids. Germline CDR1 SGHNT, CDR2 YYREEE (reference sequence). As DNA, the CDR3 is TGTGCCAGCAGCTTGGGGGCATGGGGGCAGGGATCAGATACGCAGTATTTT. This sequence encodes CASSLGAWGQGSDTQYF.

The V gene is TRBV7-8, the J gene TRBJ2-1; D is ambiguous. V gave up 4 bases and J gave up 8 bases, with 18 bases separating them. Germline loops: CDR1 SGHVS, CDR2 FQNEAQ. This CDR3 region has 15 residues. CDR3 amino acids: CASSSRRSPPHEQFF. CDR3 nucleotide sequence: TGTGCCAGCAGCTCAAGAAGGTCCCCACCCCATGAGCAGTTCTTC.

Ten or more counts support this clonotype. V and J are TRBV7-9 and TRBJ2-1; 14 bases map to TRBD2. The CDR3 totals 19 residues. V shed 5 bases, J shed 4 bases, and the junction held 13 bases outside the gene matches. CDR1 is SEHNR and CDR2 is FQNEAQ in the germline V gene (reference sequence). The DNA of the CDR3 is TGTGCCAGCAGCGAAGGGACTAGCGGGAGACAGTCTCGGTACAATGAGCAGTTCTTC. Its translation: CASSEGTSGRQSRYNEQFF.

The chain has TRBV28 and TRBJ2-1; 9 bases map to TRBD2. After removal of 3 bases from V and 2 bases from J, the junction contained 5 bases not matched to a gene. The germline V gene encodes CDR1 MDHEN and CDR2 SYDVKM. This CDR3 has 16 residues. CDR3 region: CASSLGREGPYNEQFF. In nucleotides, the CDR3 is TGTGCCAGCAGTTTGGGGCGGGAGGGACCCTACAATGAGCAGTTCTTC.

The V and J genes are TRBV15 and TRBJ2-1, with 7 bases lining up with TRBD2. The CDR3 contains 12 residues. Trimming removed 9 bases from V and 10 bases from J; junction bases left unmatched: 9. From germline, CDR1 is LNHNV and CDR2 YYDKDF (reference sequence). The CDR3 is CATRGLGGEQFF. CDR3 DNA: TGTGCCACGAGGGGACTGGGAGGGGAGCAGTTCTTC.

This rearrangement joins TRBV10-1 to TRBJ2-1; 7 bases map to TRBD1. CDR3 size: 16 residues. V trimming: 2 bases; J trimming: 8 bases; junction bases outside the gene matches: 12. The germline V gene has CDR1 WNHNN and CDR2 SYGVQD (reference sequence). In nucleotides, the CDR3 is TGCGCCAGCAGTGAGGCTGGTAGGGGGCTGAACGATGAGCAGTTCTTC. Protein product: CASSEAGRGLNDEQFF.

This clonotype was detected ten times or more. The chain links TRBV6-1 to TRBJ1-5, with unresolved D. The CDR3 extends over 16 amino acids. V was pared by 6 bases and J by 0 bases, with 15 bases between. Germline CDR1 and CDR2: MNHNS and SASEGT. CDR3 sequence (DNA): TGTGCCAGCAGCCCGGATACTAGATTTAGCAATCAGCCCCAGCATTTT. Translation: CASSPDTRFSNQPQHF.

This clonotype has ten or more counts. The chain recombines TRBV20-1 with TRBJ1-1; perhaps TRBD1 as D (6 bases). Trimming cost V 3 bases and J 4 bases, with 21 bases left between them. The CDR3 has 16 residues. Germline CDR1 is DFQATT and CDR2 is SNEGSKA (reference sequence). CDR3 residues: CSARRAGVTLGTEAFF. CDR3 DNA sequence: TGCAGTGCTAGGCGAGCAGGGGTCACGCTCGGCACTGAAGCTTTCTTT.

The table lists this clonotype with many counts. The chain has TRBV20-1 and TRBJ2-1, with 8 bases aligning to TRBD2. Germline V gives CDR1 DFQATT, CDR2 SNEGSKA (reference sequence). The CDR3 sequence is 13 residues long. The V gene end was trimmed by 2 bases and the J gene end by 5 bases; junction bases not matched to a gene: 2. The CDR3 spells CSARREGHNEQFF. For the CDR3, the DNA is TGCAGTGCTAGACGGGAGGGACACAATGAGCAGTTCTTC.

The chain uses TRBV20-1 and TRBJ2-1; perhaps TRBD2 as D (5 bases). The CDR3 totals 15 residues. V lost 1 base and J lost 10, with 20 bases in between. Germline lookup yields CDR1 DFQATT and CDR2 SNEGSKA (reference sequence). CDR3 nucleotides: TGCAGTGCTAGAGGTATTATGGAGCGGCCTCGGGAGCAGTTCTTC. Amino acid sequence: CSARGIMERPREQFF.

This clonotype was counted a single time. The chain is built from TRBV6-1 and TRBJ2-7; 9 bases map to TRBD1. V was clipped by 4 bases and J by 3 bases; unmatched bases: 13. The CDR3 runs 17 residues. The V gene's germline CDR1 is MNHNS and CDR2 SASEGT. CDR3 loop: CASSVTAGTGTLYEQYF. Here the CDR3 DNA reads TGTGCCAGCAGTGTGACCGCCGGGACAGGGACCCTCTACGAGCAGTACTTC.

This clonotype was counted a few times. V gene TRBV19 combines with J gene TRBJ2-3, with 7 bases aligning to TRBD2. Trimming took 5 bases from V and 4 from J; bases not matched to a gene: 9. CDR3 length equals 15 residues. CDR1 LNHDA and CDR2 SQIVND come from the germline V gene (reference sequence). The CDR3 coding sequence is TGTGCCAGTAGTTGGAGGGCGGGAGTGGCAGATACGCAGTATTTT. Protein sequence: CASSWRAGVADTQYF.

This chain links TRBV7-9 with TRBJ1-2, with 8 bases aligning to TRBD1. This CDR3 has 11 residues. The germline gives CDR1 SEHNR, CDR2 FQNEAQ (reference sequence). Trimming at V came to 5 bases and at J to 10 bases, leaving 3 bases not matched to a gene. Here the CDR3 reads CASSGQGTYTF. As DNA, the CDR3 is TGTGCCAGCAGCGGACAGGGAACCTACACCTTC.

This chain connects TRBV27 to TRBJ2-7; D might be TRBD1 (7 bases). Trimming left V 3 bases short and J 5 bases short, with 17 bases between. This CDR3 comprises 15 residues. The germline V gene has CDR1 MNHEY and CDR2 SMNVEV (reference sequence). This CDR3 is CASSLEGGGVHEQYF. CDR3 nucleotide sequence: TGTGCCAGCAGTTTGGAAGGGGGCGGGGTCCACGAGCAGTACTTC.

The chain couples TRBV28 to TRBJ2-1; 14 bases are shared with TRBD2. The CDR3 sequence is 18 residues long. The V and J ends lost 1 base and 8 bases, in that order; junction bases with no gene match: 10. Germline CDR1 is MDHEN and CDR2 is SYDVKM. CDR3 in DNA: TGTGCCAGCAGTTTATCCGCCCTGACTAGCGGGGGGGCCTATGAGCAGTTCTTC. Translating it yields CASSLSALTSGGAYEQFF.

This clonotype showed up many times. This chain connects TRBV4-3 to TRBJ2-3; the D is unclear. Deletions cut 1 base from V and 5 bases from J, with 7 bases between. Germline-derived CDR1 and CDR2 are LGHNA and YSLEER. The CDR3 consists of 13 residues. CDR3 region: CASSQVDRDTQYF. The CDR3 DNA follows: TGCGCCAGCAGCCAAGTCGATCGAGATACGCAGTATTTT.

J is TRBJ1-3 and V is TRBV20-1; 8 bases line up with TRBD1. Germline lookup yields CDR1 DFQATT and CDR2 SNEGSKA (reference sequence). J gave up 2 bases and V 0 bases, and 3 bases lay outside the gene matches. The CDR3 loop spans 15 amino acids. CDR3 DNA: TGCAGTGCTAGAGAGCCGACAGGGGCTGGAAACACCATATATTTT. Protein sequence: CSAREPTGAGNTIYF.

Turning to this clonotype: A read error may explain this, as a much larger clone is one base away. The CDR3 is CASSSGAGFPQETQYF. The CDR3 DNA sequence: TGTGCCAGCAGTTCCGGGGCAGGATTTCCCCAAGAGACCCAGTACTTC. The V call is TRBV11-2, the J call TRBJ2-5; possibly TRBD1 or TRBD2 for D (5 bases each). The CDR3 spans 16 residues. V shed 6 bases and J shed 1 base, with 18 bases lying between them. From germline, CDR1 is SGHAT and CDR2 FQNNGV.

This clonotype was recorded a few times. The genes are TRBV29-1 and TRBJ2-1; TRBD2 agrees at 13 bases. The V gene end was trimmed by 6 bases and the J gene end by 1 base; junction bases not matched to a gene: 9. The CDR3 covers 17 residues. CDR1 is SQVTM, CDR2 ANQGSEA, per germline. The CDR3 loop is CSVSGTSGKGSYNEQFF. DNA for the CDR3: TGCAGCGTCTCCGGGACTAGCGGGAAGGGGTCCTACAATGAGCAGTTCTTC.

This rearrangement joins TRBV7-9 to TRBJ2-7; 10 bases agree with TRBD2. After removal of 6 bases from V and 6 bases from J, the junction contained 17 bases not matched to a gene. The CDR3 consists of 17 residues. Germline V CDR1 and CDR2: SEHNR, FQNEAQ (reference sequence). The chain's CDR3 is CASSQTPGLAERGEQYF. The CDR3 nucleotides read TGTGCCAGCAGTCAGACCCCCGGACTAGCGGAAAGGGGCGAGCAGTACTTC.

To note about this clonotype: This may arise from a read error, as a much more abundant clone is one base away. The V and J genes are TRBV28 and TRBJ2-7; 13 nucleotides align to TRBD2. The length of the CDR3 is 17 residues. Germline CDR1 MDHEN, CDR2 SYDVKM. The CDR3 sequence: CVSSSGRLAGGWYEQYF. In nucleotides, the CDR3 is TGTGTCAGCAGTTCAGGTAGACTAGCGGGAGGTTGGTACGAGCAGTACTTC.

This chain uses TRBV2 with TRBJ1-3; a possible D gene is TRBD1 (6 bases). Germline V CDR1 and CDR2: SNHLY, FYNNEI. V was shortened by 5 bases and J by 0 bases, with 11 bases between the two germline ends. The CDR3 has 15 amino acids. DNA for the CDR3: TGTGCCAGCAGTTTTACAGGGAGCTCTGGAAACACCATATATTTT. Amino acids: CASSFTGSSGNTIYF.

There are a few counts of this clonotype. The chain combines TRBV6-1 with TRBJ2-2, with 12 bases fitting TRBD1. Germline trimming cut 7 bases from V and 7 bases from J; bases unmatched to any gene: 10. Germline-derived CDR1 and CDR2 are MNHNS and SASEGT. There are 16 residues in the CDR3. As DNA, the CDR3 is TGTGCCAGCAAGCCACCGGGACAGGGGGCAGGCGGGGAGCTGTTTTTT. As protein: CASKPPGQGAGGELFF.

This clonotype came up a few times. This rearrangement joins TRBV20-1 to TRBJ2-7; perhaps TRBD2 as D (7 bases). Deletions cut 0 bases from V and 4 bases from J, with 16 bases between. The germline gives CDR1 DFQATT, CDR2 SNEGSKA (reference sequence). There are 15 residues in the CDR3. The CDR3 here is CSARDIAGARYEQYF. DNA for the CDR3: TGCAGTGCTAGAGATATTGCGGGGGCGCGATACGAGCAGTACTTC.

The CDR3 DNA sequence: TGTGCCAGCAGTTCCCAAAAAGGAGGACAAGAGACCCAGTACTTC. The encoded protein is CASSSQKGGQETQYF. V gene TRBV11-1 combines with J gene TRBJ2-5, with D maybe TRBD2 (5 bases). V lost 6 bases, J lost 2 bases, and 16 bases lay in between. The germline V gene encodes CDR1 SGHAT and CDR2 FQDESV (reference sequence). The CDR3 is 15 residues long.

The CDR3 protein is CASRTSRGRSYNEQFF. In DNA, the CDR3 is TGTGCCAGCAGGACCTCTCGCGGCCGCTCCTACAATGAGCAGTTCTTC. The chain couples TRBV2 to TRBJ2-1; no definite D call. The CDR3 contains 16 residues. With 6 bases removed from V and 0 bases from J, the gap between germline ends came to 15 bases. The V gene's germline CDR1 is SNHLY and CDR2 FYNNEI.

This clonotype was found many times. The V call is TRBV6-1, the J call TRBJ1-1; maybe TRBD1 (6 bases). Germline loops: CDR1 MNHNS, CDR2 SASEGT. The V end lost 7 bases, the J end lost 5 bases, and 14 bases lay between the germline ends. CDR3 size: 13 residues. The CDR3 sequence: CASNREGITEAFF. CDR3 bases: TGTGCCAGCAACAGGGAAGGGATTACTGAAGCTTTCTTT.

This clonotype was found once. The gene calls are TRBV12-3 or TRBV12-4 and TRBJ1-1, with D hard to call. CDR3 length: 13 residues. The germline V and J ends were trimmed by 1 base and 3 bases, with 6 bases remaining between them. As DNA, the CDR3 is TGTGCCAGCAGTTTAGGCAAGGACACTGAAGCTTTCTTT. Its protein is CASSLGKDTEAFF.